The following is a TCR beta chain sequence with its context. The target of this receptor is not known. No base qualities exist here, and no much larger clone lies one base off it. This sample is drawn from a study of blood T cell repertoires in COVID-19 (dated by TCRdb to about 2020). Background for the entire study: Samples from collaborators originated in the United States, Italy and Spain and spanned both the acute and convalescent phases of COVID-19. The prospective study material was composed of cDNA or gDNA derived from T cells, B-cell-depleted T cells, or PBMCs. Subjects who had been exposed to COVID-19, were actively infected with it, or had recovered from it provided the deeply sampled blood TCRbeta repertoires that made up the dataset. A freely available public database, intended as a resource for researchers studying the immune response to SARS-CoV-2, is where the repertoires were released. The samples were drawn from the first 160 participants of the ongoing ImmuneRACE study and from 950 to 1,500 subjects provided by 6 global collaborators. Nearly every sample came with metadata listing a de-identified subject ID, COVID-19 status, age in years and sex. Where available, HLA class I and class II types were obtained from metadata supplied by the sample provider rather than from assay-based typing. General study outcomes and caveats: How much clinical and demographic metadata was included differed by source and by participant, and the metadata was provided uncurated.

The collaborating institutions used their own protocols to collect whole blood in K2EDTA tubes. For TCRbeta analysis, collaborators shipped samples as frozen whole blood, isolated PBMCs, or DNA extracted from either of those sample types. TCRbeta CDR3 regions were amplified from genomic DNA by means of the immunoSEQ Assay, a bias-controlled multiplex PCR. The authors' analysis ran thus. Nucleated cell counts per sample were estimated from amplification of reference gene primers within the assay. To quantify the absolute abundance of each unique TCRbeta CDR3 rearrangement, sequence reads were collapsed and filtered. Productive Simpson clonality was computed per sample as the square root of Simpson's diversity index over productive rearrangements. TCRdb obtained this table from immuneACCESS and retained in-frame rearrangements with V and J assigned. These tables miss some clones; where compared with another copy, unresolved V genes account for less than half of the shortfall, and the remainder is unexplained. V, J and clone size derive from that table, while D and trimming were established from the DNA sequence. This sample comprises about 190,000 clones, around 87% of them detected only once. The ten largest clonotypes hold about 3% of the sample.

Trimmed from V: 1 base; trimmed from J: 4 bases; junction bases lacking a gene match: 3. Taken from the germline V gene (reference sequence), the CDR1 and CDR2 loops are MNHEY and SMNVEV. The CDR3 goes from the cysteine to the phenylalanine over 17 residues. Of all the DNA, just the CDR3 is kept, 51 bases in frame from base 1. The sequenced material came from peripheral blood. This receptor was identified in a man aged 35 to 55 with active or convalescent COVID-19. The rearranged segments are TRBV27 and TRBJ2-3; 15 bases in the middle match TRBD2. For the CDR3, the sequence is CASSLLGLAGGADTQYF. At the DNA level, the sequence is TGTGCCAGCAGTTTATTAGGACTAGCGGGGGGGGCAGATACGCAGTATTTT.